What follows is one T cell receptor (beta chain) and its context. The specificity of this receptor is unknown. No base qualities exist here, and no much larger clone lies one base off it. Repertoires were sampled repeatedly over the course of chemoradiotherapy, so clonal expansion could be followed in the tumor microenvironment. From a lookup of the germline V gene, CDR1 and CDR2 are MDHEN and SYDVKM. Its CDR3 holds 12 amino acids, cysteine through phenylalanine. The DNA shown is the 36-base CDR3, in frame from base 1. The trim is 0 bases for V and 11 bases for J, with a gap of 10 bases between the germline ends. The library came from the immunoSEQ multiplex PCR assay. This is the immuneACCESS table as TCRdb keeps it, with only in-frame sequences that have V and J called. A part of the clones is gone; compared with another copy, unresolved V genes explain less than half, and the rest is unexplained. A total of 13,000 to 15,000 clones appear in this sample, around 90% of them only once. The ten largest clones add up to 3% to 4.5% of the sample.

The data derive from a study of chemoradiotherapy in HPV16-positive cancers (dated by TCRdb to 2022 to 2024). Background for the entire study: Using functional T-cell assays on cells from two HPV16-positive patients, the researchers defined candidate HPV-specific T-cell clones and common TCR motifs. The candidate HPV-specific TCRs and motifs were subsequently tracked in TCR repertoires obtained from roughly 90 patients with HPV-related cancers. The study asked whether T-cell immunity to the HPV oncoproteins E6 and E7 changes during chemoradiotherapy and whether this immunity affects survival. Beyond this particular receptor, the publication reports: Only two HPV16-positive patients were used to derive the functional definition of HPV-specific T cells, and the survival association was reported for HPV16-positive patients. Improved recurrence-free survival in HPV16-positive patients was associated with expansion of HPV-responsive T cells during chemoradiotherapy. Expansion of candidate HPV-specific clones and E7-related TCR motifs was observed in the tumor microenvironment during treatment, whereas no such expansion was observed for non-HPV-specific T cells.

The receptor was derived from a human donor with HPV-associated anogenital cancer. The sequence joins TRBV28 to TRBJ1-1, with no reliable assignment of the D segment. This sample comprised blood, obtained from a patient who underwent chemoradiotherapy. The DNA sequence follows: TGTGCCAGCAGTTTATGGGCCCTTGAGGCTTTCTTT. Its coded protein is CASSLWALEAFF.